Listed below are T cell receptor beta chains from one sample, sequenced in a study of shared clonotypes between healthy human individuals. Repertoires were generated with immunoSEQ multiplex PCR, while TCRdb's copy carries only in-frame clones and drops some. The sample shows 1.5 million to 2.5 million clones, about 95% of them seen only once. The sequenced sample consisted of naive CD8+ T cells sorted from blood. These receptor sequences come from a man between 18 and 29 years old in good health. CDR3s include the opening cysteine and the closing phenylalanine or tryptophan. D genes are given only for firm matches.

v_call	d_call	cdr3_aa
TRBV19	TRBD1	CASVAPGQVEAFF
TRBV11-2	NA	CASSTTGGNYEQYF
TRBV27	TRBD1	CASRAGTGGGYTF
TRBV19	TRBD1	CASSIGGTGTYEQYF
TRBV6-6	NA	CASSLGPPSQYF
TRBV15	NA	CATGAGLEETQYF
TRBV4-1	TRBD1	CASSQAGTGPYEQYF
TRBV6-1	NA	CASSEGLDEQYF
TRBV14	NA	CASSQGQETQYF
TRBV7-6	NA	CASSFSTSYSYEQYF
TRBV6-1	NA	CVAGTDTYEQYF
TRBV10-3	NA	CAISGGFNQPQHF
TRBV19	TRBD2	CASSIQLAEYEQYF
TRBV2	NA	CASSQGAGYGYTF
TRBV5-1	TRBD2	CASSPLAGEDNEQFF
TRBV4-2	TRBD2	CASSPLGGLAGFTNTGELFF
TRBV21-1	NA	CASCFARDEQFF
TRBV7-2	NA	CASSPSGIGGHEQYF
TRBV4-3	NA	CASSQEQAVYTGELFF
TRBV18	NA	CASSPGREETQYF
TRBV1	NA	CTSSQDVSRDSNQPQHF
TRBV7-9	NA	CASSLITSTETQYF
TRBV4-1	TRBD1	CASSQEGTGAATGELFF
TRBV10-1	NA	CASIRTDNGYNEQFF
TRBV30	NA	CAGWGVETQYF
TRBV11-2	NA	CASSRRDGTEAFF
TRBV30	NA	CAWSWGPGSGANVLTF
TRBV2	TRBD1	CASSGDQGVADLLSYEQYF
TRBV10-2	TRBD2	CASSSLSGVAKNIQYF
TRBV10-3	TRBD2	CAISPGTSSQETQYF
TRBV6-1	NA	CASSEYRNYEQYF
TRBV4-1	TRBD2	CASSQRGLAGGNEQFF
TRBV5-1	NA	CASSLEGFTNVYEQYF
TRBV27	NA	CASSSQRAGDIQYF
TRBV30	TRBD1	CAWSGLPTGQAPSPEQFF
TRBV5-8	NA	CASRPDRRYTF
TRBV9	TRBD2	CASSVEGSGSLEQYF